The text below deals with one T cell receptor beta chain. The antigen is undetermined. The sample originates from a study of cytomegalovirus exposure and HLA in healthy donors. Assay used: immunoSEQ multiplex PCR; TCRdb lists only in-frame clones, some missing. The table shows approximately 120,000 clones, with around 94% occurring only once. General study points: The listing of roughly 160 TCR beta chains classed them as cytomegalovirus-associated. There were a few CMV-associated chains whose specificity for CMV antigens was confirmed in vitro. Cytomegalovirus status was reportedly diagnosed by the classifier with high sensitivity and specificity. According to a subsequent analysis, TCR clusters from the first cohort were inclined to appear together in the 120 validation repertoires.

Germline CDR1 reads PRHDT; CDR2 reads FYEKMQ (reference sequence). Trimming took off 2 bases at V and 5 bases at J, with 3 bases between the two ends. The CDR3 contains 11 residues. This sequence originates from a young woman in good health and CMV-seronegative. The material sequenced was PBMCs. V gene TRBV13 combines with J gene TRBJ1-1; D is unresolved. The CDR3 DNA reads as TGTGCCAGCAGCTTACTAACTGAAGCTTTCTTT. Protein product: CASSLLTEAFF. Full variable domain (remainder filled in from reference TRBV13 and TRBJ1-1): AAGVIQSPRHLIKEKRETATLKCYPIPRHDTVYWYQQGPGQDPQFLISFYEKMQSDKGSIPDRFSAQQFSDYHSELNMSSLELGDSALYFCASSLLTEAFFGQGTRLTVV.